This T cell receptor beta chain came from a study of neurological immune-mediated disorders. This CDR3 has 20 amino acids. CDR1 KGHSH and CDR2 LQKENI come from the germline V gene. Trimming removed 6 bases from V and 0 bases from J; junction bases left unmatched: 13. About this clonotype itself: The target antigen is unknown.

The yield of each sequencing run was over 160 million TCR-beta sequences from 15-18 subjects. MiXCR, run by TCRdb on the 5' RACE reads, gives a single entry per CDR3 protein. The sample lists approximately 40,000 distinct CDR3 sequences, 13% to 15% occurring once. The sorted libraries took 1 million CD4+ or CD8+ T cells. Study results and limitations: TCR-beta repertoires seemed private in all groups, with no expanded CDR3 amino acid sequences shared.

The J gene is TRBJ2-1, the V gene TRBV18, with TRBD2 matching 14 bases. The sample comprised CD4+ T cells from blood. The sequence came from a woman between 55 and 75 years old with HTLV-1-associated myelopathy (HAM/TSP). CDR3 loop: CASSQPGLAGGQSSYNEQFF. DNA for the CDR3: TGTGCCAGCTCCCAGCCCGGACTAGCGGGGGGCCAGAGCTCCTACAATGAGCAGTTCTTC.